The entry that follows covers one T cell receptor beta chain sequence. A few counts support this clone. The antigen it binds to is not known. No base quality information exists; no much larger clone differs at one position. This record comes from a study of cytomegalovirus exposure and HLA in healthy donors (dated by TCRdb to 2015 to 2018). With regard to the full study: In an earlier analysis of 587 of the donors, around 290 Gb of sequence data and approximately 120 million unique TCR beta sequences from about 190 million T cells were reported. An early release that covered roughly 600 HLA-typed donors contained approximately 300 gigabases of sequencing data and around 80 million unique TCR sequences. Among the roughly 390 genotyped donors, more than 70% belonged to the genetic ancestry cluster associated with self-reported Caucasian donors. The aim of the study was to test whether cataloging public T cell receptors could identify signatures of past pathogen exposure. The study profiled the T cell repertoires of hundreds of subjects by immunosequencing and related them to cytomegalovirus serostatus. Besides the first cohort of hundreds of subjects, a separate validation cohort made up of 120 different subjects was used. To predict cytomegalovirus infection status, the study combined high-throughput TCR immunosequencing, statistical association of individual TCRs with disease status, and machine learning. To study patterns of TCR occurrence, a later analysis re-analyzed previously published TCR beta repertoires from 700 or so donors and added high-resolution HLA genotyping. Rather than using new phenotypic data, the later analysis identified candidate immune exposures from TCR beta sequences and from how often those sequences occurred across donors. To decide whether each TCR beta V gene segment behaved as functional or pseudogenic, an earlier analysis of some 600 of the donors relied on high-throughput TCR beta sequencing. Alongside the repertoire data, information on donor age, sex, ethnicity and CMV serostatus was compiled. Genome-wide SNP genotypes for about 65% of the 666 donors were used in a later genetic analysis, which treated that subset as a discovery cohort. Every repertoire in the discovery cohort had been generated on one and the same sequencing platform. Both class I and class II loci were covered by HLA typing, at four-digit resolution. Typing coverage varied by locus: about 629-630 donors for A, B, C, DRB1 and DQB1; roughly 500 for DQA1; more than 600 for DPA1; approximately 450 for DPB1. Because of strong linkage in the cohort, 4 to 6 DR-DQ haplotypes were treated as single units for association and clustering. Among under 450 genotyped donors of the cohort, an average of roughly 240,000 unique TCR beta nucleotide sequences were sequenced per donor, about a sixth of them non-productive. The paper as a whole reports these results and caveats: Correlated functional status among segregating V segments might be attributable to linkage disequilibrium, but an unknown experimental factor could not be ruled out. The authors suggested that the approach could potentially be generalized to other disease states and immunological phenotypes. Because the 87-base-pair reads could not distinguish some IMGT-functional V segments, including TRBV6-2 and TRBV6-3, those segments were excluded. An association between a missense DCLRE1C variant and V-gene and J-gene trimming of TCR beta chains was found in a later genetic analysis and replicated in an independent cohort. A later analysis found that HLA-associated TCR beta chains were more clonally expanded and had lower generation probabilities than equally common non-associated chains. Cytomegalovirus status was reported to be diagnosed by the classifier with high specificity and sensitivity in both the original and validation cohorts. In vitro tests confirmed that a few of the cytomegalovirus-associated TCR beta chains recognize cytomegalovirus antigens. In a later analysis, several top co-occurrence clusters were reported to appear linked to parvovirus B19, influenza, CMV and Epstein-Barr virus. Because counts were too low, about 17 rarely observed V segments, including chromosome 9 orphons, were excluded from the earlier analysis of some 540 of the donors. A cluster of highly shared sequence variants was judged likely to be a technical artifact of the sequencing pipeline. When HLA alleles, especially DR and DQ, strongly co-occurred, TCR associations were difficult to assign to individual alleles. A further reported finding was that TCR beta sequences accurately predicted the HLA-A and HLA-B alleles for most subjects in the first cohort. Across donors, most TCR sequences were observed very rarely, whereas some public TCRs were present in many individuals. Sequencing depth was assumed to be roughly uniform across donors in the presence/absence analyses, though that assumption may not hold. An earlier analysis of around 500 of the donors showed that most TCR beta V segments appeared in productive rearrangements either about 90% or about 30% of the time, which broadly matched IMGT annotations. For the cohort, immune exposure information was limited to CMV serostatus. Most CMV-associated TCR beta chains appeared to be HLA-restricted in a later analysis, and the HLA associations seemed to be driven largely by CMV exposure. The study gave a list of about 160 TCR beta chains associated with cytomegalovirus. In a later analysis, the rate of TCR association differed among HLA loci, with DRB1 alleles having the most associated TCRs and HLA-C alleles having the fewest. Only TCR beta chains were sequenced in this cohort, and the absence of alpha or paired-chain data limited detectable features. In a later genetic analysis, fewer N-insertions in productive TCRs were reported among donors in an Asian-associated ancestry cluster than the roughly 700-donor mean. Because HLA typing was unavailable for some donors at each locus, only the typed subset was used in association tests. Specific HLA alleles were associated with some 15,000 TCR beta sequences at a false discovery rate of 0.05 in a later analysis.

Library prep was done by the immunoSEQ multiplex PCR assay. The multiplex PCR relied on a mix of 60 forward primers for TCR Vbeta segments and 13 reverse primers for TCR Jbeta segments. The CDR3 region of rearranged TCR beta genes was amplified from genomic DNA by a multiplex PCR assay. On the Illumina HiSeq System, the amplified TCR beta libraries were sequenced as 87-base-pair reads. The original pipeline was this. Across the 670 or so repertoires, a later analysis counted 80 million or so unique TCR beta chains, about 10 million of which were shared by at least two donors. Raw reads were error-corrected and collapsed into unique sequences with a nearest-neighbor algorithm that merged closely related sequences to remove PCR and sequencing errors. To assign V, D and J gene segments, CDR3 sequences were aligned to IMGT reference sequences. For a sequence to be retained, at least a six-nucleotide match to both a V gene segment and a J gene segment was required. Rearrangements were called productive when the CDR3 lacked stop codons and stayed in frame with V and J; all others were non-productive. CDR3 was defined by IMGT convention, running from the second conserved V-encoded cysteine to the conserved J-encoded phenylalanine. The earlier analysis of more than 450 of the donors excluded sequences that lacked an unambiguous match to a single V gene segment. An earlier analysis of 450 to 650 of the donors called V segments functional above 56.7% productive rearrangements and segregating when the between-donor standard deviation exceeded 5%. To diagnose cytomegalovirus status from the catalog of TCR beta chain sequences, a statistical classification framework was built. V and J gene assignment, in a later analysis, came from comparing TCR nucleotide sequences with IMGT/GENE-DB human TR gene sequences. Using the TCRdist pipeline, a later analysis assigned CDR3 sequences along with most-parsimonious VDJ recombination scenarios. In a later analysis, every TCR beta chain was defined by the combination of its CDR3 amino acid sequence and its V-gene family, and reads without a unique V-gene family were dropped. To address suspected cross-contamination and a sequencing artifact, a later analysis removed roughly 580 highly shared, low-generation-probability nucleotide sequences. For each public chain, a later analysis derived a clonal expansion index from normalized ranks of inferred template counts within each repertoire. Generation probabilities in a later analysis came from a VDJ recombination model fitted to out-of-frame rearrangements, and those results were checked against IGoR. Hypergeometric tests were used in a later analysis to score TCR-TCR, TCR-HLA and TCR-CMV co-occurrence, with a repertoire-size bias correction applied to the TCR pairs. False discovery rates were estimated in a later analysis by permuting HLA or CMV assignments 20 times. In a later analysis, co-occurring TCRs were grouped using DBSCAN, and TCRdist sequence similarity was added for clustering within HLA-allele-positive subsets. Repertoires with fewer than 30,000 or more than 120,000 public chains, plus five repertoires with anomalous nucleotide sharing, were excluded from co-occurrence clustering. TCRdb carries this immuneACCESS record with in-frame sequences only. Its versions omit some clonotypes, under half of them owing to an unresolved V gene in the studies checked, with the rest unexplained. V, J and clone size were drawn from that table, and D and trimming were deduced from the DNA. Recorded for this sample are 150,000 to 200,000 clones; more than 70% of them occurred a single time. Together, the top ten hold 1.3% to 1.5% of the sample.

In total, approximately 690 healthy bone marrow donors made up the cohort. All cohort members were sampled while nominally healthy, although unrecorded immune exposures were likely present. The donor tested CMV seropositive, placing the donor among the roughly 270 seropositive members of the cohort. A peripheral blood sample was collected from each donor, and TCR beta sequencing was performed on peripheral blood mononuclear cells. Genomic DNA was extracted from the blood cell samples with the Qiagen DNeasy Blood Extraction Kit. The CDR3 runs 16 amino acids, cysteine and phenylalanine included. The CDR3 DNA has 48 bases and is translated from base 1. Compared with germline, V lacks 1 base and J lacks 3 bases; bases without a gene match: 3. Taken from the germline V gene, the CDR1 and CDR2 loops are ENHRY and SYGVKD.

This TCR was recovered from a girl aged 5-17 years in good health and CMV-seropositive. The specimen was PBMCs. The chain links TRBV10-3 with TRBJ2-1; 10 junctional bases match TRBD2. The DNA is as follows: TGTGCCATCAGTGAGTTGGCTAGCGGGAGCTACAATGAGCAGTTCTTC. Its protein is CAISELASGSYNEQFF.